A single sample is the source of the 21 T cell receptor beta chains below, sequenced in a study of T cells in Graves' hyperthyroidism and ophthalmopathy. RNA transcripts yielded amplified TCR beta CDR3 regions. During a first-round RT-PCR of the TCR CDR3, the HTBI primer set was used. Each CDR3 protein gets one entry after TCRdb re-called the multiplex PCR reads with MiXCR. Among over 400,000 distinct CDR3 sequences listed, approximately 23% were seen once. Sequences were obtained from blood. The receptors stem from a woman aged 70-85 years with Graves' ophthalmopathy.

The chain has TRBV7-2 and TRBJ1-5; D is perhaps TRBD1 (6 bases). The length of the CDR3 is 15 residues. The ends were cut back, 4 bases at V and 0 bases at J, with 10 bases in the middle. The germline V gene encodes CDR1 SGHTA and CDR2 FQGNSA. The CDR3 sequence: CASSSQGNSNQPQHF. The CDR3 DNA follows: TGTGCCAGCAGCTCTCAGGGGAATAGCAATCAGCCCCAGCATTTT.

On this clonotype: The germline gene is not matched at one end of the junction; a read error may be the cause. This chain links TRBV18 with TRBJ2-7; 12 nucleotides align to TRBD2. Germline loops: CDR1 KGHSH, CDR2 LQKENI. The CDR3 is 15 residues long. DNA of the CDR3: TGTGCCATCTCACCTCGGACTAGCGGGGCCTACGAGCAGTACTTC. It encodes CAISPRTSGAYEQYF. The full variable domain, rest sourced from reference TRBV18 and TRBJ2-7, is NAGVMQNPRHLVRRRGQEARLRCSPMKGHSHVYWYRQLPEEGLKFMVYLQKENIIDESGMPKERFSAEFPKEGPSILRIQQVVRGDSAAYFCAISPRTSGAYEQYFGPGTRLTVT.

CDR3 residues: CASGIWGTVYSGANVLTF. In DNA, the CDR3 is TGTGCCAGCGGCATTTGGGGGACAGTCTATTCTGGGGCCAACGTCCTGACTTTC. The J gene is TRBJ2-6, the V gene TRBV7-9; TRBD1 matches at 7 bases. After removal of 8 bases from V and 1 base from J, the junction contained 14 bases not matched to a gene. The CDR3 length is 18 residues. Germline V gene lookup returns CDR1 SEHNR and CDR2 FQNEAQ (reference sequence).

This clonotype was counted a few times. The V and J genes are TRBV5-1 and TRBJ2-7, with TRBD2 identical over 12 bases. V lost 0 bases, J lost 2 bases, and 12 bases stayed unmatched. CDR1 is SGHRS, CDR2 YFSETQ, per germline. This CDR3 spans 19 amino acids. The CDR3: CASSLAPAGWTSGTYEQYF. CDR3 bases: TGCGCCAGCAGCTTGGCCCCGGCCGGATGGACTAGCGGGACCTACGAGCAGTACTTC. Complete variable domain (other parts from reference TRBV5-1 and TRBJ2-7): KAGVTQTPRYLIKTRGQQVTLSCSPISGHRSVSWYQQTPGQGLQFLFEYFSETQRNKGNFPGRFSGRQFSNSRSEMNVSTLELGDSALYLCASSLAPAGWTSGTYEQYFGPGTRLTVT.

The gene calls are TRBV5-1 and TRBJ2-7; D gene uncertain. V lost 1 base and J lost 5, with 7 bases in between. Germline CDR1 reads SGHRS; CDR2 reads YFSETQ. The CDR3 consists of 12 residues. The chain's CDR3 is CASSLSLHEQYF. The CDR3 bases are TGCGCCAGCAGCTTGAGCCTCCACGAGCAGTACTTC.

Ten or more counts support this clonotype. This chain links TRBV11-2 with TRBJ2-5; no reliable D call. The CDR3 sequence is 15 residues long. Deletions cut 5 bases from V and 5 bases from J, with 18 bases between. Germline V gene data show CDR1 as SGHAT and CDR2 as FQNNGV. CDR3 loop: CASSRRASAGETQYF. The CDR3 DNA follows: TGTGCCAGCAGCCGCCGGGCTTCCGCCGGGGAGACCCAGTACTTC.

About this clonotype itself: Just one base apart from a much larger clone, this may be a read error. This sequence joins TRBV28 and TRBJ2-1; D possibly corresponds to TRBD2 (7 bases). The germline gives CDR1 MDHEN, CDR2 SYDVKM. The CDR3 has 12 residues. Between the trimmed V and J ends, which lost 11 bases and 4 bases, there was a span of 12 bases. The DNA for the CDR3 is TGTGCCGTAGGGGGGGAATACAATGAGCAGTTCTTC. This gives the protein CAVGGEYNEQFF.

This clonotype has more than one count but fewer than ten. The chain uses TRBV7-2 and TRBJ2-4, with D maybe TRBD1 (5 bases). Trimming left V 5 bases short and J 6 bases short, with 11 bases between. Germline loops: CDR1 SGHTA, CDR2 FQGNSA. This CDR3 comprises 13 residues. The CDR3 sequence: CASSQGYGNIQYF. The DNA for the CDR3 is TGTGCCAGCAGCCAGGGTTACGGAAACATTCAGTACTTC.

This chain joins TRBV28 and TRBJ1-5, with a possible D match to TRBD1 (5 bases). V dropped 2 bases and J dropped 1 base, with 9 bases sitting between them. This CDR3 contains 15 residues. The germline V gene encodes CDR1 MDHEN and CDR2 SYDVKM. CDR3 region: CASSLAAGSNQPQHF. CDR3 nucleotide sequence: TGTGCCAGCAGTTTAGCGGCAGGGAGCAATCAGCCCCAGCATTTT. Together with reference TRBV28 and TRBJ1-5, the CDR3 gives the full variable domain: DVKVTQSSRYLVKRTGEKVFLECVQDMDHENMFWYRQDPGLGLRLIYFSYDVKMKEKGDIPEGYSVSREKKERFSLILESASTNQTSMYLCASSLAAGSNQPQHFGDGTRLSIL.

The chain employs TRBV25-1 and TRBJ2-3, with D tentatively TRBD1 (5 bases). V lost 4 bases, J lost 3 bases, and 8 bases lay in between. This CDR3 has 13 amino acids. The germline gives CDR1 MGHDK, CDR2 SYGVNS. The CDR3 nucleotides are TGTGCCAGCAGTGGCAGGGTAACAGATACGCAGTATTTT. Its protein is CASSGRVTDTQYF.

This clonotype was observed a few times. The chain couples TRBV6-1 to TRBJ1-2; TRBD1 is a possible D gene (5 bases). Germline values: CDR1 MNHNS, CDR2 SASEGT. V lost 6 bases, J lost 2 bases, and 16 bases lay in between. The CDR3 loop spans 15 amino acids. CDR3 sequence (DNA): TGTGCCAGCAGAAAACAGGTCGGGGAAAACTATGGCTACACCTTC. Translation: CASRKQVGENYGYTF.

This clonotype has more than one count but fewer than ten. The chain has TRBV9 and TRBJ2-1; 15 positions agree with TRBD2. The CDR3 is 20 residues long. In germline, CDR1 is SGDLS, CDR2 YYNGEE. The ends lost 4 bases at V and 0 bases at J; junction bases unmatched: 11. This chain's CDR3 is CASSLRPGTSGGSSYNEQFF. In DNA form, the CDR3 reads TGTGCCAGCAGCCTTAGACCCGGGACTAGCGGGGGGAGCTCCTACAATGAGCAGTTCTTC.

This chain connects TRBV6-5 to TRBJ2-1; no reliable D call. The CDR3 extends over 15 amino acids. CDR1 and CDR2 (germline): MNHEY, SVGAGI. Trimming pared 0 bases from V and 5 bases from J, leaving 11 bases between. The CDR3 loop is CASSYSFRKDNEQFF. The CDR3 region has the DNA TGTGCCAGCAGTTACTCGTTCAGAAAGGACAATGAGCAGTTCTTC.

This clonotype was seen more than once but under ten times. The J gene is TRBJ1-1, the V gene TRBV12-3 or TRBV12-4; possible D gene TRBD1, 6 bases. CDR3 length: 15 residues. V shed 3 bases and J shed 2 bases, with 13 bases lying between them. For the CDR3, the DNA is TGTGCCAGCAGTTTTATAGGGGGGTTCAACACTGAAGCTTTCTTT. Protein product: CASSFIGGFNTEAFF.

This clonotype has at least ten counts. The chain links TRBV29-1 to TRBJ2-1; weak D call: TRBD2 (5 bases). Per germline, CDR1 SQVTM and CDR2 ANQGSEA. V was trimmed by 7 bases and J by 8 bases, leaving 18 bases between them. The CDR3 extends over 13 amino acids. This CDR3 reads CSGEGQGTDEQFF. The DNA for the CDR3 is TGCAGCGGAGAGGGCCAAGGTACCGATGAGCAGTTCTTC.

V usage is TRBV4-1 and J usage is TRBJ2-1, with D maybe TRBD2 (5 bases). Trimming removed 2 bases from V and 6 bases from J, with 8 bases in between. Per the germline V gene, CDR1 is MGHRA and CDR2 is YSYEKL. The CDR3 runs 13 residues. The CDR3 sequence: CASSQFLANEQFF. The DNA of the CDR3 is TGCGCCAGCAGCCAATTCCTAGCCAATGAGCAGTTCTTC.

The sample holds a few counts of this clonotype. The V gene is TRBV6-2 or TRBV6-3, the J gene TRBJ2-7; 11 bases are shared with TRBD1. Germline V gene data show CDR1 as MNHEY and CDR2 as SVGEGT. V was pared by 2 bases and J by 0 bases, with 0 bases of the junction left unmatched. This CDR3 is 15 amino acids long. CDR3 protein: CASSYGTGGSYEQYF. CDR3 in DNA: TGTGCCAGCAGTTACGGGACAGGGGGCTCCTACGAGCAGTACTTC.

This clonotype was detected only a few times. V usage is TRBV5-1 and J usage is TRBJ2-2; no definite D call. The CDR3 contains 16 residues. Germline V gene sequence: CDR1 SGHRS, CDR2 YFSETQ. The V end was cut by 0 bases, the J end by 5 bases, with 14 bases between. CDR3 DNA: TGCGCCAGCAGCTTGGGTCCGCAAGGAGCGACCGGGGAGCTGTTTTTT. Its translation: CASSLGPQGATGELFF. The full variable domain, with the rest looked up from reference TRBV5-1 and TRBJ2-2, is KAGVTQTPRYLIKTRGQQVTLSCSPISGHRSVSWYQQTPGQGLQFLFEYFSETQRNKGNFPGRFSGRQFSNSRSEMNVSTLELGDSALYLCASSLGPQGATGELFFGEGSRLTVL.

This clonotype was counted between two and nine times. This chain links TRBV5-5 with TRBJ2-1; D unresolved. The CDR3 covers 15 residues. Per the germline V gene, CDR1 is SGHKS and CDR2 is YYEKEE (reference sequence). Trimming cost V 5 bases and J 3 bases, with 15 bases left between them. For the CDR3, the DNA is TGTGCCAGCAGTGCCGGCGGTAACCGCTACAATGAGCAGTTCTTC. Translation: CASSAGGNRYNEQFF.

Of note for this clonotype: This clone may be a read error of a much larger clone one base away. The rearrangement joins TRBV5-1 to TRBJ1-2; D perhaps matches TRBD1 (5 bases). Between the trimmed V and J ends, which lost 0 bases and 10 bases, there was a span of 16 bases. The CDR3 has 14 residues. CDR1 is SGHRS, CDR2 YFSETQ, per germline. The CDR3 sequence is CASSLGDGTHDYTF. Here the CDR3 DNA reads TGCGCCAGCAGCTTGGGGGACGGGACCCATGACTACACCTTC.

This rearrangement joins TRBV11-3 to TRBJ2-5, with D possibly called TRBD1 or TRBD2 (6 bases each). The CDR3 totals 13 residues. Per germline, CDR1 SGHNT and CDR2 YENEEA. V was cut by 8 bases and J by 4 bases, with 14 bases left in between. CDR3 DNA sequence: TGTGCCAGCGGAGTCAGGGGAGGAGAGACCCAGTACTTC. This sequence encodes CASGVRGGETQYF. Full variable domain (remainder filled in from reference TRBV11-3 and TRBJ2-5): EAGVVQSPRYKIIEKKQPVAFWCNPISGHNTLYWYLQNLGQGPELLIRYENEEAVDDSQLPKDRFSAERLKGVDSTLKIQPAELGDSAVYLCASGVRGGETQYFGPGTRLLVL.